Described below is a single T cell receptor beta chain sequence and its context. Measured with immunoSEQ multiplex PCR; TCRdb has only the in-frame clones, and not every one. This sample carries around 170,000 clones, around 83% of them seen once, and the ten largest clones take less than 2%. The CDR3 contains 13 residues. V was shortened by 3 bases and J by 2 bases, with 7 bases between the two germline ends. CDR1 is SGHTA and CDR2 is FQGNSA in the germline V gene. This sample is drawn from a study of blood T cell repertoires in COVID-19. This receptor was taken from a human donor in a cohort sampled during active COVID-19. Sequenced material: peripheral blood. This chain connects TRBV7-2 to TRBJ2-5, with D hard to call. CDR3 amino acids: CASSLSRQETQYF. The CDR3 DNA reads TGTGCCAGCAGCTTGTCCAGACAAGAGACCCAGTACTTC.